Following are 23 T cell receptor beta chains from one sample sequenced in a study of CD8+CD57+ T cells in acquired aplastic anemia. Sequencing involved patients with CD8+CD57+ cell expansion previously shown by flow cytometry. Both TCR beta VDJ combination and CDR3 sequence profiling were carried out. Genomic DNA was the template for this profiling. TCRdb reprocessed the reads with MiXCR, giving one entry per CDR3 protein. The repertoire has about 160,000 distinct CDR3 sequences, around half of them found once; the top ten carry 2.5% to 3%. Source material: sorted CD4+, CD8+, or CD8+CD57+ T cells (not recorded which) from PBMCs. The receptors were sampled from a human donor with aplastic anemia.

This clonotype appeared many times. The chain uses TRBV5-1 and TRBJ1-2, with 7 bases that match TRBD1. V lost 4 bases, J lost 4 bases, and 4 bases stayed unmatched. Germline CDR1 SGHRS, CDR2 YFSETQ. The CDR3 has 13 amino acids. This chain's CDR3 is CASSRGTAYGYTF. CDR3 DNA sequence: TGCGCCAGCAGCCGCGGGACAGCCTATGGCTACACCTTC.

This chain connects TRBV20-1 to TRBJ2-3; a possible D gene is TRBD1 (6 bases). Germline CDR1 is DFQATT and CDR2 is SNEGSKA (reference sequence). The CDR3 runs 16 residues. V shed 1 base and J shed 0 bases, with 14 bases lying between them. The CDR3 region is CSARAWRTESTDTQYF. CDR3 coding DNA: TGCAGTGCTAGAGCCTGGAGGACAGAGAGCACAGATACGCAGTATTTT.

V and J are TRBV9 and TRBJ2-2, with TRBD1 matching over 8 bases. J lost 6 bases, V lost 3 bases, and 7 bases had no gene match. The CDR3 is 15 residues long. Germline V gene lookup returns CDR1 SGDLS and CDR2 YYNGEE. In DNA, the CDR3 is TGTGCCAGCAGCGCCATGGACAGGGCGGCCGGGGAGCTGTTTTTT. Amino acid sequence: CASSAMDRAAGELFF.

In DNA, the CDR3 is TGCAGTGCTAGAGATGCCACATTAGACAATCAGCCCCAGCATTTT. Encoded protein: CSARDATLDNQPQHF. The chain combines TRBV20-1 with TRBJ1-5; unclear D gene. Deletions cut 0 bases from V and 3 bases from J, with 12 bases between. The germline V gene encodes CDR1 DFQATT and CDR2 SNEGSKA (reference sequence). The CDR3 is made up of 15 amino acids.

This clonotype was counted between two and nine times. The J gene is TRBJ2-1, the V gene TRBV12-5; 9 positions agree with TRBD2. This CDR3 comprises 18 residues. J was trimmed by 2 bases and V by 2 bases; bases with no gene match: 10. CDR1 is LGHNT and CDR2 is FRNRAP in the germline V gene. In DNA, the CDR3 is TGTGCTAGTGGTTTGCCTACAGCGGGGGGCCAGCCCTACAATGAGCAGTTCTTC. Amino acids: CASGLPTAGGQPYNEQFF.

This clonotype was counted between two and nine times. This chain connects TRBV19 to TRBJ1-2; the D is unclear. In germline, CDR1 is LNHDA, CDR2 SQIVND (reference sequence). The CDR3 spans 14 residues. V dropped 6 bases and J dropped 2 bases, with 13 bases sitting between them. CDR3 loop: CASRDVGLNYGYTF. As DNA, the CDR3 is TGTGCCAGTAGGGACGTGGGTTTAAACTATGGCTACACCTTC.

The rearrangement joins TRBV19 to TRBJ1-5; D remains unclear. The germline V and J ends were trimmed by 3 bases and 7 bases, with 10 bases remaining between them. Germline CDR1 LNHDA, CDR2 SQIVND (reference sequence). This CDR3 has 13 amino acids. As DNA, the CDR3 is TGTGCCAGTAGTATCACAGACCCACAGCCCCAGCATTTT. Translating gives CASSITDPQPQHF.

V is TRBV10-3 and J is TRBJ1-2, with unresolved D. Germline V gene sequence: CDR1 ENHRY, CDR2 SYGVKD. The CDR3 length is 11 residues. Trimming cost V 2 bases and J 7 bases, with 5 bases left between them. This CDR3 reads CAISERFGYTF. CDR3 nucleotides: TGTGCCATCAGTGAGCGGTTTGGCTACACCTTC.

The V call is TRBV15, the J call TRBJ1-6, with D perhaps TRBD1 (5 bases). Germline loops: CDR1 LNHNV, CDR2 YYDKDF (reference sequence). This CDR3 is built from 15 residues. Trimming cost V 1 base and J 9 bases, with 13 bases left between them. This CDR3 is CATSRVSEGSSPLHF. The DNA of the CDR3 is TGTGCCACCAGCAGAGTCAGCGAGGGGAGTTCACCCCTCCACTTT.

This clonotype appeared a few times. V and J are TRBV19 and TRBJ2-2; D not certain. Germline V gene sequence: CDR1 LNHDA, CDR2 SQIVND (reference sequence). V was clipped by 5 bases and J by 4 bases, with 8 bases between them. CDR3 length equals 13 residues. The CDR3 DNA follows: TGTGCCAGTAGTGTCTGGGGCACCGGGGAGCTGTTTTTT. This encodes CASSVWGTGELFF.

The rearrangement joins TRBV3-1 to TRBJ1-5; D is unresolved. The CDR3 spans 19 residues. Trimming shortened V by 4 bases and J by 7 bases, and 29 bases separated the two germline ends. The germline CDR1 and CDR2 sequences are LGHDT and YNNKEL (reference sequence). The CDR3 sequence is CASSPHPRIYWYEGQPQHF. The CDR3 region has the DNA TGTGCCAGCAGCCCCCACCCCAGGATATATTGGTACGAGGGCCAGCCCCAGCATTTT. Supplemented by reference TRBV3-1 and TRBJ1-5, the full variable domain reads DTAVSQTPKYLVTQMGNDKSIKCEQNLGHDTMYWYKQDSKKFLKIMFSYNNKELIINETVPNRFSPKSPDKAHLNLHINSLELGDSAVYFCASSPHPRIYWYEGQPQHFGDGTRLSIL.

This clonotype showed up many times. CDR3 nucleotides: TGCAGTGCTAGAGAGGACAGGGGCCTCGCTTTCTTT. Protein: CSAREDRGLAFF. This rearrangement joins TRBV20-1 to TRBJ1-1; 9 bases are a match to TRBD1. The CDR3 consists of 12 residues. Per germline, CDR1 DFQATT and CDR2 SNEGSKA (reference sequence). The trim removed 0 bases at V and 11 bases at J, leaving 4 bases unmatched.

The chain employs TRBV2 and TRBJ2-5; TRBD1 agrees at 7 bases. V was clipped by 3 bases and J by 4 bases; unmatched bases: 5. Germline V CDR1 and CDR2: SNHLY, FYNNEI. The CDR3 spans 14 residues. The CDR3: CASSETGKGETQYF. In DNA, the CDR3 is TGTGCCAGCAGTGAGACAGGGAAGGGAGAGACCCAGTACTTC.

The chain links TRBV11-2 to TRBJ2-7; either TRBD1 or TRBD2 may supply D (5 bases each). CDR3 size: 16 residues. CDR1 and CDR2 (germline): SGHAT, FQNNGV. V was clipped by 5 bases and J by 0 bases, with 17 bases between them. The CDR3 reads CASSLDRDRSSYEQYF. The CDR3 DNA reads as TGTGCCAGCAGCCTCGACCGGGACCGCAGCTCCTACGAGCAGTACTTC.

This clonotype has ten or more counts. The chain has TRBV25-1 and TRBJ2-7; D uncertain. Germline CDR1 MGHDK, CDR2 SYGVNS. Between the trimmed V and J ends, which lost 1 base and 0 bases, there was a span of 16 bases. The CDR3 contains 17 residues. CDR3 in amino acids: CASSEFGLGPSSYEQYF. As DNA, the CDR3 is TGTGCCAGCAGTGAATTTGGGCTGGGCCCGAGCTCCTACGAGCAGTACTTC.

CDR3 sequence: CASSIVGGVGPEAFF. The CDR3 nucleotides are TGTGCCAGTAGTATAGTTGGGGGGGTTGGACCTGAAGCTTTCTTT. This chain connects TRBV19 to TRBJ1-1, with D possibly being TRBD1 (5 bases). The germline gives CDR1 LNHDA, CDR2 SQIVND (reference sequence). Trimming shortened V by 1 base and J by 6 bases, and 15 bases separated the two germline ends. This CDR3 region has 15 residues.

J is TRBJ2-2 and V is TRBV10-3; D unresolved. This CDR3 is 14 amino acids long. V was cut by 0 bases and J by 1 base, with 3 bases left in between. Per germline, CDR1 ENHRY and CDR2 SYGVKD. CDR3 region: CAISESQNTGELFF. CDR3 nucleotides: TGTGCCATCAGTGAGTCGCAGAACACCGGGGAGCTGTTTTTT.

The gene calls are TRBV24-1 and TRBJ1-5, with 7 bases that match TRBD1. CDR3 size: 13 residues. Per germline, CDR1 KGHDR and CDR2 SFDVKD. Trimming at V came to 5 bases and at J to 6 bases, leaving 3 bases not matched to a gene. The CDR3 nucleotides are TGTGCCACCAGTGGACAGGGAAGTCAGCCCCAGCATTTT. Encoded protein: CATSGQGSQPQHF.

The chain employs TRBV3-1 and TRBJ1-3; unclear D gene. The CDR3 extends over 16 amino acids. Trimming removed 0 bases at V and 4 bases at J, with 13 bases between. Germline CDR1 is LGHDT and CDR2 is YNNKEL (reference sequence). This CDR3 reads CASSQDAVARGNTIYF. CDR3 nucleotides: TGTGCCAGCAGCCAAGACGCGGTTGCGCGCGGAAACACCATATATTTT.

The chain carries TRBV10-3 and TRBJ2-5, with TRBD1 matching 7 bases. This CDR3 is 12 amino acids long. With V trimmed by 8 bases and J by 3 bases, 3 bases remained unmatched. CDR1 is ENHRY, CDR2 SYGVKD, per germline. Here the CDR3 reads CAIAQGKETQYF. DNA for the CDR3: TGTGCCATCGCACAGGGGAAAGAGACCCAGTACTTC.

A note on this clonotype: The CDR3 carries no conserved terminal phenylalanine or tryptophan, so it likely arises from a read error. The J gene is TRBJ2-5, the V gene TRBV4-2, with TRBD1 as a possible D gene (6 bases). The CDR3 is made up of 15 amino acids. Germline V gives CDR1 LGHNA, CDR2 YNFKEQ. V was pared by 1 base and J by 5 bases, with 14 bases between. CDR3 region: CASSQAQGTGETQYS. The CDR3, as DNA: TGTGCCAGCAGCCAAGCGCAGGGAACAGGGGAGACCCAGTACTCC.

This clonotype occurred many times. This chain uses TRBV5-4 with TRBJ2-3; D not resolved. The V end was cut by 1 base, the J end by 4 bases, with 13 bases between. This CDR3 is built from 15 residues. Germline CDR1 SGHNT, CDR2 YYREEE (reference sequence). In nucleotides, the CDR3 is TGTGCCAGCAGCTTGCATCAAGACAACGCAGATACGCAGTATTTT. This translates into CASSLHQDNADTQYF.

The rearrangement joins TRBV24-1 to TRBJ2-7; D possibly matches TRBD1 or TRBD2 (6 bases each). Trimming shortened V by 3 bases and J by 7 bases, and 24 bases separated the two germline ends. Germline V gene data show CDR1 as KGHDR and CDR2 as SFDVKD. The CDR3 is 17 amino acids. CDR3 sequence (DNA): TGTGCCACCAGTGATGGGGCGGGACCTCCCCGGAGGGGGGAGCAGTACTTC. Its translation: CATSDGAGPPRRGEQYF.